The rows below give T cell receptor beta chains drawn from one sample of a study of T-cell reconstitution after alpha-beta-depleted transplantation in children. MiXCR was run by TCRdb on the PCR reads, yielding one entry per CDR3 protein. Of 15,000 to 20,000 distinct CDR3 sequences in the sample, around 11% were seen once. This specimen was PBMCs, mostly from graft donor cells, taken 180 days after TCRalphabeta/CD19-depleted stem cell transplant. The receptors come from a boy under two years old who had a stem cell transplant for Wiskott-Aldrich syndrome, so the T cells may come from the graft donor. Each CDR3 is given with its conserved first and last residue. The order of the fields is V gene, J gene, clone size, D gene, CDR3 protein, CDR3 DNA. The D gene is left open where the match is weak. Expanded clones get a size class; other rows say once, few or many, or leave the size out.

>TRBV11-2|TRBJ1-2|-|TRBD1
CASGFGQGNSPYYGYTF
TGTGCCAGCGGTTTCGGACAGGGGAACTCTCCGTACTATGGCTACACCTTC
>TRBV5-4|TRBJ1-1|-|-
CASSLDFREDTEAFF
TGTGCCAGCAGCTTGGATTTCAGGGAGGACACTGAAGCTTTCTTT
>TRBV20-1|TRBJ1-5|many|TRBD1
CSVGQPGGNQPQHF
TGCAGTGTTGGACAGCCAGGGGGTAATCAGCCCCAGCATTTT
>TRBV18|TRBJ2-3|few|-
CASSSDSTTDTQYF
TGTGCCAGCTCATCGGACAGCACCACAGATACGCAGTATTTT
>TRBV3-1|TRBJ1-6|-|TRBD1
CASSQGQGSPLHF
TGTGCCAGCAGCCAGGGACAGGGATCACCCCTCCACTTT
>TRBV7-9|TRBJ1-6|few|-
CASSLKNSPLHF
TGTGCCAGCAGCTTAAAGAATTCACCCCTCCACTTT
>TRBV24-1|TRBJ2-3|-|TRBD2
CATSDLRPGGTDTQYF
TGTGCCACCAGTGATTTGCGACCGGGGGGAACAGATACGCAGTATTTT
>TRBV10-3|TRBJ1-5|many|TRBD1
CAVQGAPGNQPQHF
TGTGCCGTACAGGGGGCTCCGGGCAATCAGCCCCAGCATTTT
>TRBV5-1|TRBJ2-7|many|-
CASSPQITYEQYF
TGCGCCAGCAGCCCCCAAATTACCTACGAGCAGTACTTC
>TRBV20-1|TRBJ1-5|-|TRBD1
CSALVGTGGWQPQHF
TGCAGTGCCTTGGTGGGGACAGGGGGCTGGCAGCCCCAGCATTTT
>TRBV4-2|TRBJ1-6|few|-
CASSQYSGRDNSPLHF
TGTGCCAGCAGCCAATACTCAGGCCGGGATAATTCACCCCTCCACTTT
>TRBV28|TRBJ1-5|-|TRBD1
CASSAAGGRGNQPQHF
TGTGCCAGCAGTGCTGCAGGGGGACGGGGCAATCAGCCCCAGCATTTT
>TRBV4-2|TRBJ2-3|few|-
CASSQAKGDNTDTQYF
TGTGCCAGCAGCCAAGCCAAGGGAGACAACACAGATACGCAGTATTTT
>TRBV6-2/TRBV6-3|TRBJ1-5|few|TRBD1
CASSLGTGRRNQPQHF
TGTGCCAGCAGCCTCGGGACAGGGAGGCGCAATCAGCCCCAGCATTTT
>TRBV7-9|TRBJ2-3|few|-
CASSTRLDGTQYF
TGTGCCAGCAGCACTCGACTAGATGGGACGCAGTATTTT
>TRBV5-1|TRBJ2-3|many|-
CASSSSTDTQYF
TGCGCCAGCAGCTCTAGCACAGATACGCAGTATTTT
>TRBV6-1|TRBJ1-2|many|-
CASSEALGFGGAGGYTF
TGTGCCAGCAGTGAAGCGCTTGGCTTTGGAGGGGCTGGGGGCTACACCTTC
>TRBV15|TRBJ1-3|-|-
CATSRGTGRRYTIYF
TGTGCCACCAGCAGAGGTACAGGGCGAAGATACACCATATATTTT
>TRBV29-1|TRBJ2-3|many|-
CSFRGPDFTDTQYF
TGCAGCTTCCGGGGGCCCGACTTCACAGATACGCAGTATTTT
>TRBV9|TRBJ2-1|few|-
CASSAQQGIYNEQFF
TGTGCCAGCAGTGCTCAACAGGGTATTTACAATGAGCAGTTCTTC
>TRBV5-1|TRBJ2-7|-|-
CASSPQTSTYEQYF
TGCGCCAGCAGCCCGCAGACTAGTACCTACGAGCAGTACTTC
>TRBV7-9|TRBJ1-1|many|-
CASSVDRMNTEAFF
TGTGCCAGCAGCGTGGACAGAATGAACACTGAAGCTTTCTTT
>TRBV4-3|TRBJ1-5|many|TRBD1
CASSRGQGSYQPQHF
TGCGCCAGCAGCCGAGGACAGGGGAGCTATCAGCCCCAGCATTTT
>TRBV9|TRBJ2-2|-|TRBD2
CASRPGLAGLPANTGELFF
TGTGCCAGCAGACCGGGACTAGCGGGATTACCTGCCAACACCGGGGAGCTGTTTTTT
>TRBV7-9|TRBJ2-5|many|-
CASSFRMGQETQYF
TGTGCCAGCAGCTTTCGTATGGGTCAAGAGACCCAGTACTTC
>TRBV6-1|TRBJ2-1|many|-
CASWIGGDGNEQFF
TGTGCCAGCTGGATCGGCGGGGATGGGAATGAGCAGTTCTTC
>TRBV7-2|TRBJ2-3|-|-
CASSLMQRGTDTQYF
TGTGCCAGCAGCTTAATGCAGCGGGGCACAGATACGCAGTATTTT
>TRBV3-1|TRBJ2-1|many|TRBD2
CASSPGLAVSSYNEQFF
TGTGCCAGCAGCCCCGGTCTAGCGGTAAGCTCCTACAATGAGCAGTTCTTC
>TRBV28|TRBJ1-1|many|-
CASSSRHIRSTEAFF
TGTGCCAGCAGTTCGAGACATATTCGGAGCACTGAAGCTTTCTTT
>TRBV25-1|TRBJ1-1|-|-
CASSGSRQIWNTEAFF
TGTGCCAGCAGTGGGTCCAGACAGATCTGGAACACTGAAGCTTTCTTT
>TRBV30|TRBJ2-1|-|TRBD2
CAGGGNEQFF
TGTGCCGGGGGGGGCAATGAGCAGTTCTTC
>TRBV7-9|TRBJ2-4|many|-
CASSRLGGQETNIQYF
TGTGCCAGCAGCCGTCTCGGAGGGCAGGAGACAAACATTCAGTACTTC
>TRBV19|TRBJ2-1|-|-
CASSIAVLGSNEQFF
TGTGCCAGTAGTATCGCGGTGCTGGGGAGCAATGAGCAGTTCTTC
>TRBV20-1|TRBJ1-5|few|-
CSAPRDGNDPSAQHF
TGCAGTGCTCCCCGGGACGGGAATGATCCCTCGGCCCAGCATTTT
>TRBV18|TRBJ2-5|few|-
CASSTVGGKTQYF
TGTGCCAGCTCAACGGTCGGGGGAAAGACCCAGTACTTC
>TRBV5-1|TRBJ2-5|many|-
CASSLVAEEETQYF
TGCGCCAGCAGCTTGGTGGCAGAAGAAGAGACCCAGTACTTC
>TRBV3-1|TRBJ1-2|few|TRBD1
CASSPTIDREYGYTF
TGTGCCAGCAGCCCGACTATAGACAGGGAGTATGGCTACACCTTC
>TRBV25-1|TRBJ1-3|many|-
CARVDRDIGNTIYF
TGTGCCAGGGTCGACCGGGACATTGGAAACACCATATATTTT
>TRBV21-1|TRBJ1-5|-|-
CASSKGAEGGRSSSNQPQHF
TGTGCCAGCAGCAAAGGGGCCGAGGGGGGAAGGAGTTCGAGCAATCAGCCCCAGCATTTT
>TRBV10-3|TRBJ2-1|large|-
CAISELRQNEQFF
TGTGCCATCAGTGAGCTAAGACAGAATGAGCAGTTCTTC
>TRBV5-1|TRBJ2-5|many|-
CASSAPPPQETQYF
TGCGCCAGCAGCGCCCCGCCGCCACAAGAGACCCAGTACTTC
>TRBV12-3/TRBV12-4|TRBJ2-3|many|-
CASSFLGTDTQYF
TGTGCCAGCAGTTTCCTGGGCACAGATACGCAGTATTTT
>TRBV20-1|TRBJ1-5|many|-
CSARKTGYDQPQHF
TGCAGTGCTAGAAAAACAGGGTACGATCAGCCCCAGCATTTT
>TRBV10-2|TRBJ2-3|-|-
CASSRTTMRGTDTQYF
TGCGCCAGCAGCCGTACCACTATGCGAGGCACAGATACGCAGTATTTT
>TRBV29-1|TRBJ1-4|-|-
CSVEVRSNEKLFF
TGCAGCGTTGAGGTCCGATCGAATGAAAAACTGTTTTTT
>TRBV7-2|TRBJ2-5|many|-
CASSLGLTQETQYF
TGTGCCAGCAGCTTAGGGCTAACCCAAGAGACCCAGTACTTC
>TRBV28|TRBJ1-1|few|-
CASSPPRGNAFF
TGTGCCAGCAGTCCGCCAAGGGGGAATGCTTTCTTT
>TRBV20-1|TRBJ1-6|-|-
CSARDQEIRASPLHF
TGCAGTGCTAGAGATCAGGAGATCCGGGCTTCACCCCTCCACTTT